The 23 T cell receptor beta chains listed next were all sequenced from one sample in a study of OX40 agonist ivuxolimab in advanced cancers. Produced via immunoSEQ multiplex PCR; TCRdb's table is partial and in-frame only. The sample lists tens of thousands of clones, about four fifths occurring once. The input for sequencing was CD4+ or CD8+ T cells sorted from blood, taken in a trial of the OX40 agonist ivuxolimab. The receptors stem from an adult with an advanced solid tumor such as melanoma, head and neck, liver or kidney cancer.

This chain links TRBV5-4 with TRBJ2-5, with a weak D call TRBD2 (6 bases). CDR3 length: 14 amino acids. Deletions cut 3 bases from V and 5 bases from J, with 14 bases between. Germline-derived CDR1 and CDR2 are SGHNT and YYREEE (reference sequence). The CDR3 DNA is TGTGCCAGCAGCTCCGGGACTTATCGGGAGACCCAGTACTTC. The encoded protein is CASSSGTYRETQYF. Complete variable domain (other parts from reference TRBV5-4 and TRBJ2-5): ETGVTQSPTHLIKTRGQQVTLRCSSQSGHNTVSWYQQALGQGPQFIFQYYREEENGRGNFPPRFSGLQFPNYSSELNVNALELDDSALYLCASSSGTYRETQYFGPGTRLLVL.

The genes are TRBV5-8 and TRBJ2-6, with D perhaps assigned TRBD1 or TRBD2 (6 bases each). The CDR3 has 17 amino acids. Germline V CDR1 and CDR2: SGHTS, YDEGEE. The V end was cut by 3 bases, the J end by 0 bases, with 13 bases between. The CDR3 sequence is CASSSGDGGSGANVLTF. CDR3 sequence (DNA): TGTGCCAGCAGCTCAGGGGACGGGGGCTCTGGGGCCAACGTCCTGACTTTC.

The V gene is TRBV9, the J gene TRBJ2-1, with 8 bases that match TRBD2. Trimming at V came to 4 bases and at J to 3 bases, leaving 9 bases not matched to a gene. The CDR3 sequence is 16 residues long. CDR1 is SGDLS and CDR2 is YYNGEE in the germline V gene. The CDR3 sequence is CASSPYGGAFYNEQFF. The CDR3 DNA reads as TGTGCCAGCAGCCCGTACGGGGGGGCTTTCTACAATGAGCAGTTCTTC.

CDR3 bases: TGTGCCAGCTCACCAGGTCAGGGGCTGGATGGCTACACCTTC. It yields the protein CASSPGQGLDGYTF. The chain uses TRBV18 and TRBJ1-2; TRBD1 is a possible D gene (6 bases). This CDR3 region has 14 residues. Germline CDR1 reads KGHSH; CDR2 reads LQKENI. The V end was cut by 2 bases, the J end by 6 bases, with 13 bases between. Full variable domain (missing parts from reference TRBV18 and TRBJ1-2): NAGVMQNPRHLVRRRGQEARLRCSPMKGHSHVYWYRQLPEEGLKFMVYLQKENIIDESGMPKERFSAEFPKEGPSILRIQQVVRGDSAAYFCASSPGQGLDGYTFGSGTRLTVV.

This chain uses TRBV19 with TRBJ2-2; tentative D call: TRBD1 (6 bases). The CDR3 runs 14 residues. The germline gives CDR1 LNHDA, CDR2 SQIVND (reference sequence). V lost 6 bases, J lost 4 bases, and 12 bases lay in between. The chain's CDR3 is CASRQGPTTGELFF. CDR3 sequence (DNA): TGTGCCAGTAGGCAGGGGCCTACCACCGGGGAGCTGTTTTTT.

This chain connects TRBV30 to TRBJ1-4; D perhaps matches TRBD1 (5 bases). The CDR3 covers 15 residues. V was pared by 0 bases and J by 4 bases, with 12 bases between. From germline, CDR1 is GTSNPN and CDR2 SVGIG (reference sequence). The CDR3 is CAWSVRGRVNEKLFF. CDR3 nucleotides: TGTGCCTGGAGTGTACGGGGGAGGGTTAATGAAAAACTGTTTTTT.

V is TRBV7-3 and J is TRBJ1-1; D may be TRBD1 (5 bases). Trimming cost V 4 bases and J 4 bases, with 16 bases left between them. The CDR3 contains 15 residues. In germline, CDR1 is SGHTA, CDR2 FQGTGA. The CDR3 coding sequence is TGTGCCAGCAGCTCCGTCGGACAAGGGAGCACTGAAGCTTTCTTT. This translates into CASSSVGQGSTEAFF.

The V gene is TRBV5-4, the J gene TRBJ1-2, with TRBD1 identical over 7 bases. V lost 4 bases, J lost 4 bases, and 7 bases stayed unmatched. The CDR3 extends over 14 amino acids. Germline V CDR1 and CDR2: SGHNT, YYREEE (reference sequence). The CDR3 nucleotides read TGTGCCAGCAGCCCCGGGACAGACCTCTATGGCTACACCTTC. It encodes CASSPGTDLYGYTF.

V and J are TRBV7-7 and TRBJ2-7, with a possible D match to TRBD1 (6 bases). Germline V gene lookup returns CDR1 SSHAT and CDR2 FNYEAQ (reference sequence). Deletions cut 7 bases from V and 7 bases from J, with 20 bases between. The CDR3 sequence is 14 residues long. CDR3 coding DNA: TGTGCCAGCACCTGGGGCAGGGGAAGGGAGGAGCAGTACTTC. Its protein is CASTWGRGREEQYF. The whole variable domain, remainder taken from reference TRBV7-7 and TRBJ2-7, is GAGVSQSPRYKVTKRGQDVTLRCDPISSHATLYWYQQALGQGPEFLTYFNYEAQPDKSGLPSDRFSAERPEGSISTLTIQRTEQRDSAMYRCASTWGRGREEQYFGPGTRLTVT.

This clone was counted between two and nine times. The chain has TRBV13 and TRBJ2-1, with D unresolved. Germline values: CDR1 PRHDT, CDR2 FYEKMQ (reference sequence). V lost 5 bases to trimming and J lost 7 bases, with 24 bases between them. This CDR3 has 17 amino acids. CDR3 amino acids: CASSLPPRLIKMNEQFF. The CDR3 DNA reads as TGTGCCAGCAGCCTACCCCCGAGACTTATCAAAATGAATGAGCAGTTCTTC.

The rearrangement uses TRBV4-2 and TRBJ2-5; D is perhaps TRBD2 (7 bases). Trimming stripped 1 base from V and 5 bases from J, with 14 bases between. Germline CDR1 reads LGHNA; CDR2 reads YNFKEQ. The length of the CDR3 is 15 residues. Here the CDR3 reads CASSQAGGPGETQYF. Here the CDR3 DNA reads TGTGCCAGCAGCCAAGCGGGGGGCCCGGGGGAGACCCAGTACTTC.

This chain uses TRBV5-1 with TRBJ2-5; 7 bases map to TRBD1. Germline trimming cut 3 bases from V and 4 bases from J; bases unmatched to any gene: 6. The CDR3 consists of 14 residues. The germline V gene encodes CDR1 SGHRS and CDR2 YFSETQ. In nucleotides, the CDR3 is TGCGCCAGCAGCTCTACAGGGGCCCGAGAGACCCAGTACTTC. This sequence encodes CASSSTGARETQYF.

This clone was found once. The rearrangement links TRBV27 to TRBJ2-7; TRBD1 agrees at 12 bases. CDR1 and CDR2 (germline): MNHEY, SMNVEV (reference sequence). The CDR3 runs to 16 residues. V trimming: 6 bases; J trimming: 10 bases; junction bases outside the gene matches: 16. CDR3 amino acids: CASSLPTGTGGVHQYF. The CDR3 DNA reads TGTGCCAGCAGCCTTCCTACCGGGACAGGGGGCGTTCATCAGTACTTC.

This chain connects TRBV5-1 to TRBJ1-6; 8 nucleotides agree with TRBD1. Germline V gene sequence: CDR1 SGHRS, CDR2 YFSETQ. The CDR3 has 16 residues. V lost 2 bases to trimming and J lost 9 bases; unmatched junction nucleotides: 10. CDR3 amino acids: CASSFTIDRGSSPLHF. CDR3 bases: TGCGCCAGCAGCTTCACAATCGACAGGGGCTCTTCACCCCTCCACTTT.

The chain joins TRBV5-4 to TRBJ1-1, with D possibly TRBD1 on 6 matching bases. CDR3 length: 15 amino acids. V lost 4 bases and J lost 5, with 18 bases in between. Germline loops: CDR1 SGHNT, CDR2 YYREEE (reference sequence). The CDR3 is CASSHKGRGRTEAFF. DNA for the CDR3: TGTGCCAGCAGCCACAAGGGGCGGGGGCGTACTGAAGCTTTCTTT.

V and J are TRBV19 and TRBJ2-5; D might be TRBD2 (5 bases). The germline CDR1 and CDR2 sequences are LNHDA and SQIVND (reference sequence). V lost 1 base, J lost 2 bases, and 5 bases lay in between. The CDR3 totals 13 residues. CDR3 sequence: CASSIGGQETQYF. The CDR3 DNA is TGTGCCAGTAGTATAGGAGGGCAAGAGACCCAGTACTTC.

This clone was seen a single time. V gene TRBV5-1 combines with J gene TRBJ1-2, with no clear D. The germline V and J ends were trimmed by 2 bases and 8 bases, with 16 bases remaining between them. The CDR3 totals 14 residues. Germline V CDR1 and CDR2: SGHRS, YFSETQ. CDR3 residues: CASSFLGQEGGYTF. In DNA form, the CDR3 reads TGCGCCAGCAGCTTCCTCGGGCAGGAGGGCGGCTACACCTTC.

The CDR3 here is CASSPLGGRRNQETQYF. The CDR3 region has the DNA TGTGCCAGCAGCCCCTTAGGTGGCAGAAGAAATCAAGAGACCCAGTACTTC. The chain recombines TRBV7-2 with TRBJ2-5; D gene uncertain. The germline V gene encodes CDR1 SGHTA and CDR2 FQGNSA. CDR3 length: 17 amino acids. V lost 5 bases and J 2 bases, leaving 21 bases between the germline ends.

This clone has a single count. The J gene is TRBJ2-1, the V gene TRBV20-1; maybe TRBD1 (6 bases). Germline loops: CDR1 DFQATT, CDR2 SNEGSKA (reference sequence). CDR3 length equals 11 residues. Trimming pared 5 bases from V and 10 bases from J, leaving 12 bases between. CDR3 bases: TGCAGTGCTGCACAGGGTCCCGAGCAGTTCTTC. It is translated as CSAAQGPEQFF.

J is TRBJ2-5 and V is TRBV18; no reliable D call. The V end was cut by 7 bases, the J end by 0 bases, with 6 bases between. Germline V lookup: CDR1 KGHSH, CDR2 LQKENI. There are 12 residues in the CDR3. The CDR3, as DNA: TGTGCCAGCTTGGCAAACCAAGAGACCCAGTACTTC. This codes for CASLANQETQYF.

V and J are TRBV29-1 and TRBJ2-7; the D is unclear. Germline-derived CDR1 and CDR2 are SQVTM and ANQGSEA. V lost 5 bases to trimming and J lost 5 bases, with 7 bases between them. The CDR3 extends over 10 amino acids. CDR3 sequence reads: CSVQNNEQYF. DNA of the CDR3: TGCAGCGTTCAAAATAACGAGCAGTACTTC.

V usage is TRBV15 and J usage is TRBJ1-6; D is undetermined. The V end lost 0 bases, the J end lost 9 bases, and 9 bases lay between the germline ends. The CDR3 is made up of 14 amino acids. CDR1 and CDR2 (germline): LNHNV, YYDKDF (reference sequence). The CDR3 DNA follows: TGTGCCACCAGCAGAGATCAAAGAGGTTCACCCCTCCACTTT. It codes for CATSRDQRGSPLHF.

The rearrangement links TRBV5-1 to TRBJ1-2, with TRBD1 identical over 11 bases. Germline CDR1 and CDR2: SGHRS and YFSETQ. The V gene end was trimmed by 3 bases and the J gene end by 6 bases; junction bases not matched to a gene: 7. The length of the CDR3 is 15 residues. The CDR3 nucleotides are TGCGCCAGCAGCTCTGCCGGACAGGGGGCAAATGGCTACACCTTC. Protein product: CASSSAGQGANGYTF. Full variable domain (rest looked up from reference TRBV5-1 and TRBJ1-2): KAGVTQTPRYLIKTRGQQVTLSCSPISGHRSVSWYQQTPGQGLQFLFEYFSETQRNKGNFPGRFSGRQFSNSRSEMNVSTLELGDSALYLCASSSAGQGANGYTFGSGTRLTVV.